The rows below give T cell receptor beta chains drawn from one sample of a study of blood T cell repertoires in COVID-19. Here immunoSEQ multiplex PCR was the method, and the copy in TCRdb shows in-frame clones only, minus some. The profile covers around 33,000 clones, with roughly 88% appearing a single time and about 21% taken by the ten largest. The sample taken for sequencing was peripheral blood. These receptors came from a man older than 75 with acute or convalescent COVID-19. The CDR3 runs from the conserved cysteine through the conserved F or W. D genes are given only for firm matches. For some rows the clone size is stated as once, few or many, or as a class when expanded; others skip it.

TRBD1	TRBV14	TRBJ1-4	NA	CASSQSGLRGQLNEKLFF	TGTGCCAGCAGCCAATCGGGGCTCCGGGGACAGTTAAATGAAAAACTGTTTTTT
NA	TRBV3-1/TRBV3-2	TRBJ1-2	few	CASSQVGGGPRRYGYTF	TGTGCCAGCAGCCAAGTGGGGGGGGGCCCCCGGCGGTATGGCTACACCTTC
NA	TRBV27	TRBJ1-5	NA	CASSLYSLSNQPQHF	TGTGCCAGCAGTTTATACAGTCTTAGCAATCAGCCCCAGCATTTT
TRBD1	TRBV7-9	TRBJ2-7	NA	CAAGPGGIDHEQYF	TGTGCCGCCGGGCCAGGGGGCATTGACCACGAGCAGTACTTC
TRBD1	TRBV30	TRBJ2-7	NA	CAWRSYLGQGGSSYEQYF	TGTGCCTGGAGATCATATCTGGGACAGGGTGGGAGCTCCTACGAGCAGTACTTC
NA	TRBV19	TRBJ1-5	NA	CASNFGNQPQHF	TGTGCCAGTAATTTCGGTAATCAGCCCCAGCATTTT
TRBD1	TRBV9	TRBJ1-6	medium-sized	CASTESGTENSPLHF	TGTGCCAGCACCGAATCCGGGACAGAAAATTCACCCCTCCACTTT
NA	TRBV27	TRBJ1-6	NA	CASSALGGQARKALHF	TGTGCCAGCAGCGCATTGGGCGGGCAGGCGAGGAAGGCCCTCCACTTT
NA	TRBV7-9	TRBJ1-2	large	CASSLGLKPWDYGYTF	TGTGCCAGCAGCTTAGGACTCAAGCCGTGGGACTATGGCTACACCTTC
TRBD1	TRBV19	TRBJ2-7	NA	CASSTDRANEQYF	TGTGCCAGTAGTACGGACAGGGCCAACGAGCAGTACTTC
TRBD1	TRBV7-8	TRBJ2-6	once	CASSLGFWSGQVLSGANVLTF	TGTGCCAGCAGCTTAGGGTTCTGGTCGGGACAGGTCCTCTCTGGGGCCAACGTCCTGACTTTC
TRBD1	TRBV5-4	TRBJ2-7	NA	CASSLPGQGFSYEQYF	TGTGCCAGCAGCTTACCGGGACAGGGGTTCTCCTACGAGCAGTACTTC
TRBD1	TRBV3-1/TRBV3-2	TRBJ2-1	NA	CASSGQGSSYNEQFF	TGTGCCAGCAGTGGACAGGGGAGCTCCTACAATGAGCAGTTCTTC
NA	TRBV18	TRBJ2-7	NA	CASSPSGGRRTYEQYF	TGTGCCAGCTCACCCTCCGGAGGCCGGAGAACCTACGAGCAGTACTTC
TRBD1	TRBV3-1/TRBV3-2	TRBJ1-1	NA	CASSFRTGNTEAFF	TGTGCCAGCAGCTTTCGGACAGGTAACACTGAAGCTTTCTTT
TRBD1	TRBV7-2	TRBJ2-2	NA	CASRPAGGRNTGELFF	TGTGCCAGCAGGCCAGCAGGGGGTCGGAACACCGGGGAGCTGTTTTTT
TRBD1	TRBV5-1	TRBJ1-2	NA	CASSLYPMSPALGQGSNYGYTF	TGCGCCAGCAGCTTGTATCCCATGAGCCCCGCCCTAGGACAGGGGTCTAACTATGGCTACACCTTC
NA	TRBV7-9	TRBJ1-5	NA	CASSFYDQPQHF	TGTGCCAGCAGCTTCTATGATCAGCCCCAGCATTTT
TRBD1	TRBV15	TRBJ2-7	NA	CATSGSGTGSDEQYF	TGTGCCACCAGCGGCTCCGGGACAGGGAGCGACGAGCAGTACTTC
NA	TRBV29-1	TRBJ1-5	NA	CSVSQGNGDQPQHF	TGCAGCGTTTCTCAGGGCAATGGTGACCAGCCCCAGCATTTT
TRBD1	TRBV28	TRBJ1-6	NA	CASTWGSQGAQSPLHF	TGTGCCAGCACCTGGGGGTCGCAGGGGGCACAATCACCCCTCCACTTT
TRBD1	TRBV11-2	TRBJ1-6	NA	CASRKPGQGGNNSPLHF	TGTGCCAGCCGAAAACCGGGACAGGGGGGGAATAATTCACCCCTCCACTTT
NA	TRBV12-2	TRBJ2-5	NA	CASPYPVGGARGKETQYF	TGTGCAAGTCCCTACCCGGTAGGGGGGGCCCGGGGCAAAGAGACCCAGTACTTC
NA	TRBV7-8	TRBJ2-3	NA	CASSLVSGWATDTQYF	TGTGCCAGCAGCTTAGTCTCAGGGTGGGCCACAGATACGCAGTATTTT
NA	TRBV5-6	TRBJ2-2	NA	CASSLVQDGELFF	TGTGCCAGCAGCTTGGTACAGGACGGGGAGCTGTTTTTT
TRBD1	TRBV19	TRBJ1-1	NA	CASSRTGGMNTEAFF	TGTGCCAGTAGCCGGACAGGGGGGATGAACACTGAAGCTTTCTTT
TRBD2	TRBV5-1	TRBJ2-7	NA	CASSLTSGGASRYEQYF	TGCGCCAGCAGCTTGACTAGCGGGGGGGCCAGTCGGTACGAGCAGTACTTC
NA	TRBV18	TRBJ1-1	NA	CASSPRIGTQYEAFF	TGTGCCAGCTCACCAAGGATCGGGACACAATATGAAGCTTTCTTT
TRBD1	TRBV11-2	TRBJ2-2	NA	CASKVGAGTGVTGELFF	TGTGCCAGCAAAGTAGGGGCCGGGACAGGGGTAACCGGGGAGCTGTTTTTT
TRBD1	TRBV28	TRBJ1-5	NA	CASLLLTGGNQPQHF	TGTGCCAGCCTCCTTTTGACAGGGGGGAATCAGCCCCAGCATTTT
TRBD1	TRBV3-1/TRBV3-2	TRBJ2-7	NA	CASSQTYRGMYEQYF	TGTGCCAGCAGCCAAACGTACAGGGGGATGTACGAGCAGTACTTC
NA	TRBV28	TRBJ2-5	NA	CASTSERAPLGTQYF	TGTGCCAGCACTTCTGAGCGGGCCCCCTTGGGGACCCAGTACTTC
TRBD1	TRBV10-1	TRBJ2-5	NA	CASSPGQGWQETQYF	TGCGCCAGCAGCCCAGGACAGGGTTGGCAAGAGACCCAGTACTTC
TRBD1	TRBV7-6	TRBJ1-4	NA	CASSSRTGFNEKLFF	TGTGCCAGCAGCTCGCGGACAGGCTTTAATGAAAAACTGTTTTTT
TRBD1	TRBV10-3	TRBJ1-2	NA	CAISVGQGPWGYTF	TGTGCCATCAGTGTCGGACAGGGGCCCTGGGGCTACACCTTC
NA	TRBV19	TRBJ1-5	NA	CASSIRHINQPQHF	TGTGCCAGTAGTATCCGACATATTAATCAGCCCCAGCATTTT
NA	TRBV4-1	TRBJ2-3	NA	CASSQENRDPAVGHSSTDTQYF	TGCGCCAGCAGCCAAGAAAACAGGGATCCAGCAGTGGGCCATTCCAGCACAGATACGCAGTATTTT
NA	TRBV7-9	TRBJ1-5	NA	CASSLGGAPQHF	TGTGCCAGCAGCTTAGGGGGAGCGCCCCAGCATTTT
TRBD1	TRBV19	TRBJ2-2	NA	CASSLDRVNTGELFF	TGTGCCAGTAGCCTTGACAGGGTGAACACCGGGGAGCTGTTTTTT
TRBD2	TRBV5-1	TRBJ2-5	NA	CASSPGHGGTETQYF	TGCGCCAGCAGCCCCGGACACGGGGGGACGGAGACCCAGTACTTC
NA	TRBV28	TRBJ1-1	once	CASSLFNEGVKAFF	TGTGCCAGCAGTTTATTTAATGAGGGTGTCAAAGCTTTCTTT
NA	TRBV6-5	TRBJ2-4	NA	CASSYGGSAKNIQYF	TGTGCCAGCAGTTACGGGGGCTCAGCCAAAAACATTCAGTACTTC
NA	TRBV10-3	TRBJ1-2	NA	CAMSQGHYGYTF	TGTGCCATGTCCCAGGGTCACTATGGCTACACCTTC
TRBD1	TRBV2	TRBJ1-1	NA	CASRPGTAMNTEAFF	TGTGCCAGCAGACCCGGGACAGCTATGAACACTGAAGCTTTCTTT
TRBD1	TRBV27	TRBJ2-1	NA	CASSSGGPINEQFF	TGTGCCAGCAGTTCAGGGGGCCCGATCAATGAGCAGTTCTTC
NA	TRBV19	TRBJ1-6	NA	CASTEGHMDNSPLHF	TGTGCCAGCACTGAGGGCCATATGGATAATTCACCCCTCCACTTT
NA	TRBV9	TRBJ2-3	NA	CASSSHQGGGTDTQYF	TGTGCCAGCAGCTCCCACCAGGGGGGAGGCACAGATACGCAGTATTTT
TRBD1	TRBV7-9	TRBJ1-6	NA	CASRPGQENSPLHF	TGTGCCAGCAGACCGGGACAGGAAAATTCACCCCTCCACTTT
NA	TRBV5-1	TRBJ2-5	NA	CASTGQVETQYF	TGCGCCAGCACCGGCCAGGTAGAGACCCAGTACTTC
TRBD1	TRBV2	TRBJ1-3	NA	CASKQTGDGNTIYF	TGTGCCAGCAAACAGACAGGGGACGGAAACACCATATATTTT
NA	TRBV7-9	TRBJ1-5	NA	CASARDNQPQHF	TGTGCCAGCGCCCGGGACAATCAGCCCCAGCATTTT
NA	TRBV18	TRBJ2-2	NA	CASSPEPWGRGTGELFF	TGTGCCAGCTCACCAGAACCCTGGGGGCGAGGCACCGGGGAGCTGTTTTTT
TRBD2	TRBV7-9	TRBJ2-1	few	CASSLGGLSGGSSYNEQFF	TGTGCCAGCAGCTTAGGCGGCCTTAGCGGGGGGAGCTCCTACAATGAGCAGTTCTTC
NA	TRBV7-2	TRBJ2-3	NA	CASKTGLGALDTQYF	TGTGCCAGCAAGACAGGCCTAGGCGCCTTGGATACGCAGTATTTT
NA	TRBV6-5	TRBJ1-1	NA	CASSNRVTEAFF	TGTGCCAGCAGTAACAGGGTGACTGAAGCTTTCTTT